The present T cell receptor (beta chain) was sequenced within a study of T-cell memory formation after mild COVID-19. As for the study in general: Most TCR clusters belonged to a single donor.

TCRdb reanalysed the 5' RACE reads using MiXCR and keeps one entry per CDR3 protein. Of tens of thousands of distinct CDR3 sequences listed, around 27% were seen once; the top ten hold roughly 39%. This clonotype was observed a handful of times. V lost 4 bases, J lost 5 bases, and 10 bases lay in between. CDR3 length equals 14 residues. Germline assignment: CDR1 SGHRS and CDR2 YFSETQ. The specimen was PBMCs or a T cell subset sorted from them (not recorded which). The rearrangement joins TRBV5-1 to TRBJ1-6; weak D call: TRBD1 (5 bases). The receptor was isolated from a man aged 18 to 30 who had mild COVID-19 (a few samples of this study predate the infection). Cell type and time point are not known. Written as DNA, the CDR3 is TGCGCCAGCAGCCTCCAGGGAAATAATTCACCCCTCCACTTT. Translated, it gives CASSLQGNNSPLHF. Full variable domain (outside the CDR3, taken from reference TRBV5-1 and TRBJ1-6): KAGVTQTPRYLIKTRGQQVTLSCSPISGHRSVSWYQQTPGQGLQFLFEYFSETQRNKGNFPGRFSGRQFSNSRSEMNVSTLELGDSALYLCASSLQGNNSPLHFGNGTRLTVT.